The clone carrying this T cell receptor (beta chain) is termed medium-sized. TCRdb independently ran MiXCR on the PCR reads; one entry per CDR3 protein. The sample includes about 7,100 distinct CDR3 sequences, less than 20% of them seen just once. V lost 8 bases and J 9 bases, leaving 20 bases between the germline ends. CDR1 and CDR2 from the germline V gene are MNHNS and SASEGT. The CDR3 runs 14 residues. The data were obtained in a study of tumor-infiltrating lymphocytes in oesophageal squamous cell carcinoma. The sequenced material came from blood. The TCR comes from a male donor with esophageal squamous cell carcinoma. The chain couples TRBV6-1 to TRBJ2-1; unclear D gene. In nucleotides, the CDR3 is TGTGCCAGCGGTCCGGACCGATTACTCGGTGAGCAGTTCTTC. This sequence encodes CASGPDRLLGEQFF.